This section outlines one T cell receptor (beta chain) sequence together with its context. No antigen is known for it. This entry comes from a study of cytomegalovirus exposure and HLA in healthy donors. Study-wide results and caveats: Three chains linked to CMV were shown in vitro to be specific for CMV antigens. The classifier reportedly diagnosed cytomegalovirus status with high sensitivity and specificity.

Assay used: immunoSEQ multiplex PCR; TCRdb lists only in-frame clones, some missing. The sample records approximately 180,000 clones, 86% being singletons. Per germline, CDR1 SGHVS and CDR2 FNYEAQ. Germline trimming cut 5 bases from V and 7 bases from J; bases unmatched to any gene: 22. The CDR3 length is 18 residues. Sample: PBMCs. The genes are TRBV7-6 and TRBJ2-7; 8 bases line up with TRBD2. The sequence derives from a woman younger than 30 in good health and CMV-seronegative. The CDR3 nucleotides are TGTGCCAGCAGCATAGGACTAGCTGTATTAAACAAACTGGGGGAGCAGTACTTC. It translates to CASSIGLAVLNKLGEQYF.